This entry lists 29 T cell receptor beta chains sequenced from one sample in a study of blood T cell repertoires in COVID-19. Clones were read by immunoSEQ multiplex PCR, and TCRdb kept only the in-frame ones, dropping some. The data show roughly 120,000 clones, with roughly 80% seen just once and about 6.8% held by the top ten. The sample taken for sequencing was peripheral blood. The source of these receptors is a man between 70 and 80 years old with acute or convalescent COVID-19.

This clone was observed a single time. The chain recombines TRBV9 with TRBJ1-2; TRBD1 matches 9 bases. V was pared by 2 bases and J by 5 bases, with 10 bases of the junction left unmatched. CDR3 size: 16 residues. The germline V gene has CDR1 SGDLS and CDR2 YYNGEE. CDR3 amino acids: CASSVGQGKSMYGYTF. CDR3 nucleotides: TGTGCCAGCAGCGTCGGACAGGGGAAGTCTATGTATGGCTACACCTTC.

V and J are TRBV5-6 and TRBJ2-5; 9 positions agree with TRBD2. The germline V gene encodes CDR1 SGHDT and CDR2 YYEEEE. V dropped 4 bases and J dropped 5; count of bases not matched to a gene: 6. The CDR3 is made up of 14 amino acids. CDR3 coding DNA: TGTGCCAGCAGCCCCGGGACTAGCCTGGAGACCCAGTACTTC. It encodes CASSPGTSLETQYF.

The chain carries TRBV3-1 (or the pseudogene TRBV3-2) and TRBJ1-4; possible D gene TRBD1, 6 bases. Between the trimmed V and J ends, which lost 1 base and 7 bases, there was a span of 19 bases. The length of the CDR3 is 17 residues. The germline CDR1 and CDR2 sequences are LGHDT and YNNKEL (reference sequence). The CDR3 DNA sequence: TGTGCCAGCAGCCAAGTCCTTCGGGGGGGCCTGGGTGAAAAACTGTTTTTT. Protein: CASSQVLRGGLGEKLFF.

This clone was found once. This chain connects TRBV6-5 to TRBJ2-7, with 9 bases lining up with TRBD2. This CDR3 comprises 15 residues. Looked up from germline, CDR1 is MNHEY and CDR2 is SVGAGI. With 2 bases clipped from V and 3 bases from J, the junction kept 5 bases outside the gene matches. CDR3 bases: TGTGCCAGCAGTTACGGGGCTAGCGGGGACTACGAGCAGTACTTC. Amino acid sequence: CASSYGASGDYEQYF.

The rearrangement uses TRBV7-6 and TRBJ2-1; 7 positions match TRBD1. Losses at the gene ends were 5 bases for V and 0 bases for J; bases not matched to a gene: 7. The CDR3 totals 16 residues. In germline, CDR1 is SGHVS, CDR2 FNYEAQ. The CDR3 DNA reads TGTGCCAGCAGCGTTCCGCCAGGGGGCTCCTACAATGAGCAGTTCTTC. This gives the protein CASSVPPGGSYNEQFF.

J is TRBJ1-2 and V is TRBV7-6, with 8 bases that match TRBD1. Germline V gene sequence: CDR1 SGHVS, CDR2 FNYEAQ. Trimming removed 5 bases from V and 2 bases from J; junction bases left unmatched: 7. The CDR3 contains 15 residues. The CDR3 here is CASSPRTGKNYGYTF. Written as DNA, the CDR3 is TGTGCCAGCAGCCCGAGGACAGGGAAGAACTATGGCTACACCTTC.

V and J are TRBV9 and TRBJ2-5, with TRBD1 as a possible D gene (5 bases). Germline CDR1 and CDR2: SGDLS and YYNGEE. Trimming took 0 bases from V and 4 from J, leaving 13 bases between them. This CDR3 has 15 amino acids. The DNA for the CDR3 is TGTGCCAGCAGCGTAGATGCAGGGCACCCAGAGACCCAGTACTTC. It is translated as CASSVDAGHPETQYF.

The chain joins TRBV19 to TRBJ1-1; D is perhaps TRBD1 (6 bases). Germline V gene data show CDR1 as LNHDA and CDR2 as SQIVND (reference sequence). The CDR3 has 13 residues. Between the trimmed V and J ends, which lost 0 bases and 8 bases, there was a span of 10 bases. Here the CDR3 reads CASSIDLGTEAFF. CDR3 DNA sequence: TGTGCCAGTAGTATAGATCTAGGGACAGAAGCTTTCTTT.

The V call is TRBV30, the J call TRBJ1-6; TRBD1 aligns across 7 bases. This CDR3 is 14 amino acids long. V lost 0 bases and J lost 9; bases outside the gene matches: 5. Per germline, CDR1 GTSNPN and CDR2 SVGIG (reference sequence). The CDR3 DNA follows: TGTGCCTGGAGTGTACTGACAGGGACTTCACCCCTCCACTTT. It codes for CAWSVLTGTSPLHF.

The J gene is TRBJ1-5, the V gene TRBV5-8; TRBD1 is a possible D gene (6 bases). V shed 2 bases and J shed 6 bases, with 15 bases lying between them. CDR3 length equals 15 residues. The germline V gene has CDR1 SGHTS and CDR2 YDEGEE. CDR3 coding DNA: TGTGCCAGCAGCTTTAAAACAGGGATATTTCAGCCCCAGCATTTT. Amino acids: CASSFKTGIFQPQHF.

This rearrangement joins TRBV7-2 to TRBJ2-3; D possibly corresponds to TRBD2 (7 bases). V was shortened by 6 bases and J by 0 bases, with 10 bases between the two germline ends. The CDR3 totals 14 residues. Germline V gene data show CDR1 as SGHTA and CDR2 as FQGNSA. In nucleotides, the CDR3 is TGTGCCAGCAGACGGGGGGCTAGCACAGATACGCAGTATTTT. Amino acid sequence: CASRRGASTDTQYF.

The V and J genes are TRBV30 and TRBJ1-5, with 7 bases lining up with TRBD1. With 5 bases clipped from V and 2 bases from J, the junction kept 6 bases outside the gene matches. The germline V gene encodes CDR1 GTSNPN and CDR2 SVGIG (reference sequence). This CDR3 spans 14 amino acids. The CDR3 region has the DNA TGTGCCTGGGAGCGCGGGACAGGCAATCAGCCCCAGCATTTT. Protein: CAWERGTGNQPQHF.

The gene calls are TRBV5-1 and TRBJ2-2, with D uncertain. Trimming cost V 0 bases and J 0 bases, with 6 bases left between them. Germline loops: CDR1 SGHRS, CDR2 YFSETQ. The length of the CDR3 is 15 residues. The chain's CDR3 is CASSLASTNTGELFF. DNA of the CDR3: TGCGCCAGCAGCTTGGCTAGTACGAACACCGGGGAGCTGTTTTTT.

This rearrangement joins TRBV5-1 to TRBJ1-2; D perhaps matches TRBD1 (5 bases). Germline values: CDR1 SGHRS, CDR2 YFSETQ. The V and J ends lost 4 bases and 5 bases respectively, with 18 bases between them. The CDR3 is 15 residues long. The DNA of the CDR3 is TGCGCCAGCAGCGCAAACTCGGGCAGGGATTATGGCTACACCTTC. This gives the protein CASSANSGRDYGYTF.

The chain couples TRBV19 to TRBJ2-7; TRBD1 aligns across 9 bases. This CDR3 contains 15 residues. V shed 7 bases and J 1 base; nucleotides not matched to a gene: 8. Germline values: CDR1 LNHDA, CDR2 SQIVND (reference sequence). The CDR3 DNA is TGTGCCAGTAACAACCCGGGACAGGGATCCTACGAGCAGTACTTC. This sequence encodes CASNNPGQGSYEQYF.

The genes are TRBV15 and TRBJ1-6; D remains unclear. V shed 6 bases and J shed 7 bases, with 10 bases lying between them. Germline values: CDR1 LNHNV, CDR2 YYDKDF (reference sequence). The CDR3 contains 13 residues. The CDR3 bases are TGTGCCACCAGTCTGGAGGAAAATTCACCCCTCCACTTT. Amino acids: CATSLEENSPLHF.

The V gene is TRBV28, the J gene TRBJ2-7; 9 bases are a match to TRBD1. Trimming cost V 7 bases and J 1 base; bases outside gene matches: 8. The CDR3 spans 15 residues. Germline lookup yields CDR1 MDHEN and CDR2 SYDVKM. The CDR3 here is CASTLGTGKSYEQYF. The CDR3 region has the DNA TGTGCCAGCACCCTTGGGACAGGGAAGTCCTACGAGCAGTACTTC.

J is TRBJ1-5 and V is TRBV5-6; D gene ambiguous. Germline loops: CDR1 SGHDT, CDR2 YYEEEE. The CDR3 is 14 amino acids. The V end was cut by 4 bases, the J end by 0 bases, with 8 bases between. The CDR3 coding sequence is TGTGCCAGCAGCCGGTCCCTTAGCAATCAGCCCCAGCATTTT. This encodes CASSRSLSNQPQHF.

The V and J genes are TRBV21-1 and TRBJ1-1. TRBV21-1 is a known pseudogene. The CDR3 spans 14 residues. CDR3 sequence: CASSRGAMNTEAFF. As DNA, the CDR3 is TGTGCCAGCTCCCGAGGAGCGATGAACACTGAAGCTTTCTTT.

The chain uses TRBV5-1 and TRBJ2-2; 8 bases map to TRBD1. With 2 bases clipped from V and 4 bases from J, the junction kept 7 bases outside the gene matches. The CDR3 has 16 amino acids. The germline V gene encodes CDR1 SGHRS and CDR2 YFSETQ. The CDR3 DNA is TGCGCCAGCAGCTTATCCGGGACAGGAGCCACCGGGGAGCTGTTTTTT. This encodes CASSLSGTGATGELFF.

The chain has TRBV7-9 and TRBJ2-5; D not resolved. Germline CDR1 is SEHNR and CDR2 is FQNEAQ (reference sequence). The CDR3 is 13 amino acids. V lost 5 bases, J lost 3 bases, and 10 bases lay in between. The CDR3 loop reads CASSHPLEETQYF. CDR3 nucleotides: TGTGCCAGCAGCCATCCTCTAGAAGAGACCCAGTACTTC.

V is TRBV5-4 and J is TRBJ1-1; D unclear. This CDR3 contains 13 residues. Germline CDR1 is SGHNT and CDR2 is YYREEE (reference sequence). Trimming removed 6 bases at V and 7 bases at J, with 16 bases between. The CDR3, as DNA: TGTGCCAGCAACCTGGCCGGAGGTAATGAAGCTTTCTTT. It codes for CASNLAGGNEAFF.

The chain couples TRBV15 to TRBJ1-2; no clear D gene. The germline V and J ends were trimmed by 4 bases and 8 bases, with 14 bases remaining between them. Germline values: CDR1 LNHNV, CDR2 YYDKDF (reference sequence). This CDR3 has 13 amino acids. The DNA for the CDR3 is TGTGCCACCAGCATACAGCCGCTTATGGGCTACACCTTC. Translating it yields CATSIQPLMGYTF.

The chain has TRBV19 and TRBJ1-3; TRBD1 might be the D (5 bases). The CDR3 covers 15 residues. The germline V gene encodes CDR1 LNHDA and CDR2 SQIVND (reference sequence). V dropped 6 bases and J dropped 7 bases, with 19 bases sitting between them. CDR3 in amino acids: CASRGVVAPGNTIYF. The CDR3, as DNA: TGTGCCAGTAGAGGGGTCGTGGCTCCCGGGAACACCATATATTTT.

The genes are TRBV27 and TRBJ1-1; tentatively, D is TRBD1 (5 bases). V lost 8 bases, J lost 3 bases, and 16 bases lay in between. The CDR3 is made up of 14 amino acids. The germline gives CDR1 MNHEY, CDR2 SMNVEV (reference sequence). CDR3 nucleotides: TGTGCCAGCGCCTCGGGGGTAAAGGACACTGAAGCTTTCTTT. Translating it yields CASASGVKDTEAFF.

The gene calls are TRBV20-1 and TRBJ2-5, with TRBD2 matching 13 bases. The CDR3 loop spans 17 amino acids. The germline gives CDR1 DFQATT, CDR2 SNEGSKA (reference sequence). V shed 3 bases, J shed 4 bases, and the junction held 11 bases outside the gene matches. This CDR3 reads CSASPGLAGAARETQYF. Here the CDR3 DNA reads TGCAGTGCTAGTCCCGGACTAGCGGGAGCGGCGAGAGAGACCCAGTACTTC.

The rearrangement links TRBV15 to TRBJ2-5, with a tentative D call TRBD2 (5 bases). The V end was cut by 5 bases, the J end by 4 bases, with 8 bases between. CDR1 and CDR2 (germline): LNHNV, YYDKDF (reference sequence). This CDR3 has 12 amino acids. The CDR3 is CATSEGGETQYF. CDR3 DNA sequence: TGTGCCACCAGCGAGGGTGGAGAGACCCAGTACTTC.

The chain has TRBV16 and TRBJ2-7, with unresolved D. In germline, CDR1 is KGHSY, CDR2 FQNENV. This CDR3 is built from 14 residues. The ends were cut back, 0 bases at V and 3 bases at J, with 9 bases in the middle. CDR3 residues: CASSQSVTVYEQYF. DNA of the CDR3: TGTGCCAGCAGCCAATCGGTTACAGTCTACGAGCAGTACTTC.

CDR3 sequence: CASSMATGTSPLHF. The DNA of the CDR3 is TGTGCCAGTAGTATGGCAACAGGGACTTCACCCCTCCACTTT. The chain recombines TRBV19 with TRBJ1-6; possibly TRBD1 for D (6 bases). V lost 3 bases, J lost 9 bases, and 12 bases lay in between. Germline values: CDR1 LNHDA, CDR2 SQIVND (reference sequence). The CDR3 has 14 residues. The variable domain in full, completed from reference TRBV19 and TRBJ1-6, reads DGGITQSPKYLFRKEGQNVTLSCEQNLNHDAMYWYRQDPGQGLRLIYYSQIVNDFQKGDIAEGYSVSREKKESFPLTVTSAQKNPTAFYLCASSMATGTSPLHFGNGTRLTVT.